These 7 T cell receptor beta chains were all obtained from the same sample, sequenced in a study of CD8 T cells in ankylosing spondylitis. Study-level points and caveats: Ankylosing spondylitis blood seemed to carry a telltale TCR beta motif made of about 8 highly homologous variants.

No antigen is known for these receptors. Via MiXCR, TCRdb re-called the 5' RACE reads, giving one row per CDR3 protein. The sample consists of over 600,000 distinct CDR3 sequences, roughly 19% of them appearing once. Sequences were obtained from blood, either unsorted or a sorted T cell fraction (not recorded which). Every receptor here comes from a male donor with ankylosing spondylitis.

The chain combines TRBV4-2 with TRBJ1-3; 7 bases map to TRBD1. This CDR3 region has 15 residues. The trim removed 2 bases at V and 4 bases at J, leaving 5 bases unmatched. Germline lookup yields CDR1 LGHNA and CDR2 YNFKEQ. The CDR3 reads CASSQNPGQGNTIYF. DNA for the CDR3: TGTGCCAGCAGCCAAAACCCGGGACAGGGAAACACCATATATTTT.

This clonotype was seen many times. This chain links TRBV12-3 or TRBV12-4 with TRBJ2-1, with 7 bases identical to TRBD2. The trim removed 3 bases at V and 2 bases at J, leaving 4 bases unmatched. The CDR3 consists of 15 residues. The DNA for the CDR3 is TGTGCCAGCAGTTTCGGGAGGAGCACCTACAATGAGCAGTTCTTC. It encodes CASSFGRSTYNEQFF.

This clonotype was counted many times. The J gene is TRBJ2-7, the V gene TRBV2, with TRBD1 as a possible D gene (6 bases). The CDR3 is 14 amino acids. Germline V gives CDR1 SNHLY, CDR2 FYNNEI. Trimming cost V 2 bases and J 0 bases, with 8 bases left between them. The CDR3 loop is CASSENRDSYEQYF. In DNA, the CDR3 is TGTGCCAGCAGTGAAAACAGGGACTCCTACGAGCAGTACTTC.

The J gene is TRBJ2-7, the V gene TRBV12-3 or TRBV12-4, with 9 bases aligning to TRBD2. Unmatched junction bases numbered 8, after V lost 6 bases and J lost 2 bases. The CDR3 has 15 residues. CDR3: CASSLSGGFTYEQYF. CDR3 bases: TGTGCCAGCAGCCTTAGCGGGGGATTTACCTACGAGCAGTACTTC.

This clonotype was seen a few times. The genes are TRBV12-3 or TRBV12-4 and TRBJ2-1, with 10 bases that match TRBD2. This CDR3 spans 15 amino acids. V was pared by 9 bases and J by 3 bases, with 8 bases of the junction left unmatched. The CDR3 protein is CASTSGGANYNEQFF. The CDR3, as DNA: TGTGCCAGTACCAGCGGGGGGGCAAACTACAATGAGCAGTTCTTC.

This clonotype was recorded a few times. The chain couples TRBV2 to TRBJ2-7; D not resolved. CDR1 and CDR2 (germline): SNHLY, FYNNEI. The CDR3 extends over 11 amino acids. The V end was cut by 7 bases, the J end by 4 bases, with 8 bases between. In DNA, the CDR3 is TGTGCCAGCAAGGCGTGGTACGAGCAGTACTTC. The encoded protein is CASKAWYEQYF.

The chain joins TRBV7-3 to TRBJ2-6; a possible D gene is TRBD1 (5 bases). The germline V and J ends were trimmed by 1 base and 0 bases, with 16 bases remaining between them. The CDR3 extends over 19 amino acids. Per germline, CDR1 SGHTA and CDR2 FQGTGA. The CDR3 DNA reads as TGTGCCAGCAGCTTAAAAGCAGGGTTGACTTACTCTGGGGCCAACGTCCTGACTTTC. Its translation is CASSLKAGLTYSGANVLTF. The full variable domain, its missing parts supplied by reference TRBV7-3 and TRBJ2-6, is GAGVSQTPSNKVTEKGKYVELRCDPISGHTALYWYRQSLGQGPEFLIYFQGTGAADDSGLPNDRFFAVRPEGSVSTLKIQRTERGDSAVYLCASSLKAGLTYSGANVLTFGAGSRLTVL.